The clone carrying this T cell receptor beta chain has more than one count but fewer than ten. The antigen is undetermined. At one end the junction does not follow the germline gene, possibly because of a read error. What was amplified from RNA transcripts were TCR beta CDR3 regions. The HTBI primer set served for first-round RT-PCR of the TCR CDR3. TCRdb reanalysed the multiplex PCR reads using MiXCR and keeps one entry per CDR3 protein. The sample has about 530,000 distinct CDR3 sequences, about a sixth seen once. Ophthalmopathy patients had Clinical Activity Score at least 3, NOSPECS grade at least 4, duration under 3 months. Diagnosis relied on clinical symptoms, serum thyroxine and TRAb, thyroid ultrasound and orbital computed tomography. The source of the sample is a study of T cells in Graves' hyperthyroidism and ophthalmopathy. In the study overall: Peripheral blood was obtained at initial diagnosis, preceding any treatment.

Study findings and constraints: Most thyroid clonotypes expanded above 0.001 were also detected in blood.

The source material was blood. This receptor was taken from a woman younger than 30 with Graves' ophthalmopathy.

Here the CDR3 reads CASSDTGTRFVETQYF. CDR3 in DNA: TGTGCCAGCAGTGATACCGGGACTAGATTTGTTGAGACGCAGTATTTT. This chain links TRBV10-3 with TRBJ2-3, with TRBD2 matching 8 bases. The germline CDR1 and CDR2 sequences are ENHRY and SYGVKD. The length of the CDR3 is 16 residues.